This T cell receptor beta chain was identified during a study of vaccination effects on CD4 cells after COVID-19. CDR3 size: 15 residues. The germline V gene has CDR1 KGHDR and CDR2 SFDVKD. Trimming at V came to 2 bases and at J to 8 bases, leaving 7 bases not matched to a gene. Using viral peptide pools, the ViraFEST assay grew out antigen-specific CD4+ T cells prior to sequencing. Between days 9 and 10 of culture, CD4+ T cells were separated out. Vaccine administered to participants consisted of two doses of either BNT162b2 or mRNA-1273. Cultures of some 2.2 million PBMC per well contained 10 IU/ml IL-2 plus 10 ug/ml peptides. Replacing half the medium with IL-2 medium was done on days 3 and 7. This table comes from immunoSEQ multiplex PCR, and its TCRdb copy is limited to in-frame clones, with some not included. The sample includes around 69,000 clones, around 69% of them seen just once. As concerns this clone: Antigen unknown. Different DNA sequences within this sample yield the same CDR3.

The TCR sequence derives from a human donor who received a COVID-19 vaccine. This chain uses TRBV24-1 with TRBJ1-4; TRBD1 matches at 7 bases. The specimen comprised CD4+ T cells from PBMCs cultured with HCoV-229E spike peptides, sampled after COVID-19 vaccination. The CDR3 protein is CATSDSRGSGEKLFF. CDR3 coding DNA: TGTGCCACCAGTGATTCCAGGGGGTCTGGGGAAAAACTGTTTTTT.